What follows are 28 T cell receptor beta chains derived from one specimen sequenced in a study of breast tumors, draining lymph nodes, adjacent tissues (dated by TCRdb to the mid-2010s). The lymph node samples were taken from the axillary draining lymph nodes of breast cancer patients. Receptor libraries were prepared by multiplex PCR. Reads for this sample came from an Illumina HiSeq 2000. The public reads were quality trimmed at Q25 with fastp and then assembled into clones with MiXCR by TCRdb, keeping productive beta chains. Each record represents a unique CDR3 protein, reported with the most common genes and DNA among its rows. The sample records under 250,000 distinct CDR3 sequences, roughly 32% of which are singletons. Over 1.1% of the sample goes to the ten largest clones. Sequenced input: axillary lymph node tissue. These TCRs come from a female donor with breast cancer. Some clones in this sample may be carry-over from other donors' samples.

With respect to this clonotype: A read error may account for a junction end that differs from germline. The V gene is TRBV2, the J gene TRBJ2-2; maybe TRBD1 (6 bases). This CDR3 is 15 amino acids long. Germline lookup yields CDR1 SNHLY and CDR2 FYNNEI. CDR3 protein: CASSGPGHRTGELSF. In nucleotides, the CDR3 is TGCGCCAGCAGTGGACCGGGACATCGAACCGGGGAGCTGTCTTTT.

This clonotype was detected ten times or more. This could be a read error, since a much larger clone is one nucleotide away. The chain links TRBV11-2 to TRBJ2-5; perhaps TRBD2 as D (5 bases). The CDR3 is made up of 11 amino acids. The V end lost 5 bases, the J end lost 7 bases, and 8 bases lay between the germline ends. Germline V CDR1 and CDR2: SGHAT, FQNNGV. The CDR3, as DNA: TGTGCCAGCAGCGCCGGGGTGACCCAGTACTTC. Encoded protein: CASSAGVTQYF.

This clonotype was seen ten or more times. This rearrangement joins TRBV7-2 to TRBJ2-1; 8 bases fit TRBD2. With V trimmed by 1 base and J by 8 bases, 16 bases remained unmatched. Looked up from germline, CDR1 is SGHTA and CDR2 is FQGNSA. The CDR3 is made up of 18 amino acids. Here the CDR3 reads CASSLVSTGTSVFHEQFF. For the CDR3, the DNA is TGTGCCAGCAGCTTAGTGTCAACCGGGACTAGTGTCTTCCATGAGCAGTTCTTC.

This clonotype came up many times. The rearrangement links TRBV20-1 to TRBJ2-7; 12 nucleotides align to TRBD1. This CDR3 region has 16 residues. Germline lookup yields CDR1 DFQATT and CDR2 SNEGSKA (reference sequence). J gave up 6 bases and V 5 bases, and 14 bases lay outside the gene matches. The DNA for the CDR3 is TGCAGTGCTGGACCGGCGGGACAGGGGGCCTACGGCGAGCAGTACTTC. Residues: CSAGPAGQGAYGEQYF.

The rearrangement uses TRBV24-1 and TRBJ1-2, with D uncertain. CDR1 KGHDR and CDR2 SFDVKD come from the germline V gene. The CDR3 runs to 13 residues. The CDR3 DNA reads TGTGCTCCTCCGAGCCCGAGTCTTCATGGCTACACCTTC. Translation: CAPPSPSLHGYTF.

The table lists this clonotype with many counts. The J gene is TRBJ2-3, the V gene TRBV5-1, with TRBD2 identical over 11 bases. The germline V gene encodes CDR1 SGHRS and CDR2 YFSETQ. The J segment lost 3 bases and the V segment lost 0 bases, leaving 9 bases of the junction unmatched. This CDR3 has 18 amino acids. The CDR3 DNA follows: TGCGCCAGCAGCTTGGCCGTGGGGGCTAGCGGGAGGACAGATACGCAGTATTTT. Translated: CASSLAVGASGRTDTQYF.

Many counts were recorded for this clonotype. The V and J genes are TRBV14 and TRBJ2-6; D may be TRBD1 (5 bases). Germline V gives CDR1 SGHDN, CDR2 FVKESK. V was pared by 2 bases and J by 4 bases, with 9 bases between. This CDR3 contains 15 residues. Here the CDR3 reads CASSQQGTGANVLTF. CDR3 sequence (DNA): TGTGCCAGCAGCCAACAGGGAACCGGGGCCAACGTCCTGACTTTC.

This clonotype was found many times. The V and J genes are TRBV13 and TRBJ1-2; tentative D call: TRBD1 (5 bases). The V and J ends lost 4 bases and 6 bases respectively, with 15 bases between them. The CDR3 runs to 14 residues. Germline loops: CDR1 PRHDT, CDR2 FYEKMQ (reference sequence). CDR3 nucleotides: TGTGCCAGCAGCTCCCGATTAACGGACAATGGCTACACCTTC. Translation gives CASSSRLTDNGYTF.

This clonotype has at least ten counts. The CDR3 region is CAISESRYEQYF. In nucleotides, the CDR3 is TGTGCCATCAGTGAGTCGCGGTACGAGCAGTACTTC. V is TRBV10-3 and J is TRBJ2-7; D is unresolved. CDR3 length: 12 residues. Germline V lookup: CDR1 ENHRY, CDR2 SYGVKD. V was shortened by 0 bases and J by 4 bases, with 4 bases between the two germline ends.

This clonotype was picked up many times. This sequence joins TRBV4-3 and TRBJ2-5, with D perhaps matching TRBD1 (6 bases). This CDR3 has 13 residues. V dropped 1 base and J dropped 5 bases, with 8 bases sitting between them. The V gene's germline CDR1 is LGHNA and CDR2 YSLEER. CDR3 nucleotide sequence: TGCGCCAGCAGCCAAGTGAGGGGGGAGACCCAGTACTTC. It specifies CASSQVRGETQYF.

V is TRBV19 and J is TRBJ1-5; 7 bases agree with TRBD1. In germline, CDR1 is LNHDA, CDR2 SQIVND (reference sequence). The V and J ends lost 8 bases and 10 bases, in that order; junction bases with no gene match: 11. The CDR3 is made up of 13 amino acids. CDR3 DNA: TGTGCCAGTTGGGACAGAAATAATTCACCCCAGCATTTT. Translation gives CASWDRNNSPQHF.

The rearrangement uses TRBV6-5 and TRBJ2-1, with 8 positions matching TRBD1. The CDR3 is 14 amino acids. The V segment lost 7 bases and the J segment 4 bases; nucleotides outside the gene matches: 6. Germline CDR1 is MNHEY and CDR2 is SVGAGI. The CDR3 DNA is TGTGCCAGCAAACACGACAGGGGATACAATGAGCAGTTCTTC. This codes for CASKHDRGYNEQFF.

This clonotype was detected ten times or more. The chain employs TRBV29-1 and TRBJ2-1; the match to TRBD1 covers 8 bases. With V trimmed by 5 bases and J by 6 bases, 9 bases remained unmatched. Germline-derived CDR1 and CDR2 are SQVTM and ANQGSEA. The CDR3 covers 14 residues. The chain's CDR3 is CSVRQGSSLNEQFF. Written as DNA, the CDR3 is TGCAGCGTTAGACAGGGGTCCTCCCTCAATGAGCAGTTCTTC.

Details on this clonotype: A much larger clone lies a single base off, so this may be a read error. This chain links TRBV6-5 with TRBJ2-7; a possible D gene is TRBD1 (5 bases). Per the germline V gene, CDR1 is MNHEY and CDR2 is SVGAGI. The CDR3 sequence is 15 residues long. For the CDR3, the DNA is TGTGCCAGCTGTCGGTTCGTCTCTGGGGCCTACGAGCAGCACTTC. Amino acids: CASCRFVSGAYEQHF.

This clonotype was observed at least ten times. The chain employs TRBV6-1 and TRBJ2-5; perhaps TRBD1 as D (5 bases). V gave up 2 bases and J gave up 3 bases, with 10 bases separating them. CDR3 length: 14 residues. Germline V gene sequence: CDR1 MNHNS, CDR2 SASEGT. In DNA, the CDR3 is TGTGCCAGCAGTGAAATTGCAGGGAAAGAGACCCAGTACTTC. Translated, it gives CASSEIAGKETQYF.

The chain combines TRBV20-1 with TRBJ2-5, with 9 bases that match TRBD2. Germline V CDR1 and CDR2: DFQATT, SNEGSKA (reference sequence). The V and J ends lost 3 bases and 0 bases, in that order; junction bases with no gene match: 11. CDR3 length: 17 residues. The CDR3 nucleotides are TGCAGTGCTAGTCACGCGGGAGGGGGCCGTGACCAAGAGACCCAGTACTTC. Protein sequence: CSASHAGGGRDQETQYF.

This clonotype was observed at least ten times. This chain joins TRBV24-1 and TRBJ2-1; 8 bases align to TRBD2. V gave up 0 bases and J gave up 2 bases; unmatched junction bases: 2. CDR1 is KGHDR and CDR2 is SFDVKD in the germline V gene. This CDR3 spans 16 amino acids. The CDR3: CATSDLSSGAYNEQFF. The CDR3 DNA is TGTGCCACCAGTGATTTGAGTAGCGGGGCCTACAATGAGCAGTTCTTC.

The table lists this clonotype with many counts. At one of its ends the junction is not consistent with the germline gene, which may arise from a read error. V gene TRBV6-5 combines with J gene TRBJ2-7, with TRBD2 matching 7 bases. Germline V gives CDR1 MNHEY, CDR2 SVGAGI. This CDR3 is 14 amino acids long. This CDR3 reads CASSHSSGGYEQYF. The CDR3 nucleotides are TGTGCCAGCAGTCACTCGTCGGGGGGATACGAGCAGTACTTC.

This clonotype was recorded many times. CDR3 bases: TGCAGCGTTGCCGACGGGAACACTGAAGCTTTCTTT. It translates to CSVADGNTEAFF. The V gene is TRBV29-1, the J gene TRBJ1-1; no reliable D call. Trimming took off 4 bases at V and 1 base at J, with 7 bases between the two ends. There are 12 residues in the CDR3. Per the germline V gene, CDR1 is SQVTM and CDR2 is ANQGSEA. The full variable domain, rest sourced from reference TRBV29-1 and TRBJ1-1, is SAVISQKPSRDICQRGTSLTIQCQVDSQVTMMFWYRQQPGQSLTLIATANQGSEATYESGFVIDKFPISRPNLTFSTLTVSNMSPEDSSIYLCSVADGNTEAFFGQGTRLTVV.

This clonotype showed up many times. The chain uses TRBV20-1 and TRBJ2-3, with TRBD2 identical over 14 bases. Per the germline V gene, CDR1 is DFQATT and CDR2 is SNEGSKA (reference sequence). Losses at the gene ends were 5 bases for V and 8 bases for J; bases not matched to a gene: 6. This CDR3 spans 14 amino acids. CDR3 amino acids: CSASGTSGSVTQYF. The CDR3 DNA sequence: TGCAGTGCTTCCGGGACTAGCGGGAGTGTTACGCAGTATTTT.

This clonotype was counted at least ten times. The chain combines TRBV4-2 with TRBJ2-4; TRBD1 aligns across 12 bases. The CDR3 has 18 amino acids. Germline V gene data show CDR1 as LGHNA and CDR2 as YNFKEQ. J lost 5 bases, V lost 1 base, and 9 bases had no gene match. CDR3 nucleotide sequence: TGTGCCAGCAGCCAAGTGGCCGGGACAGGGGGCAGGCAAAACATTCAGTACTTC. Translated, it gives CASSQVAGTGGRQNIQYF.

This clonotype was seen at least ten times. The CDR3 DNA reads as TGTGCCAGTAGTATTCGGTCGTATCGCACAGATACGCAGTATTTT. It codes for CASSIRSYRTDTQYF. The chain employs TRBV19 and TRBJ2-3; D gene unclear. This CDR3 has 15 amino acids. Trimming removed 3 bases from V and 1 base from J, with 11 bases in between. Germline values: CDR1 LNHDA, CDR2 SQIVND (reference sequence).

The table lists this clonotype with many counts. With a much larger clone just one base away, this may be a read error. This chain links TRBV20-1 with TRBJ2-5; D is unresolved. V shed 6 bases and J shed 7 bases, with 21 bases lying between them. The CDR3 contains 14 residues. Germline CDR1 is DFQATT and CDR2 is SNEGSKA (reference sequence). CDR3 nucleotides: TGCAGTGCCGACACCCCTGGGCCCACGGCGACCCAGTACTTC. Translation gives CSADTPGPTATQYF.

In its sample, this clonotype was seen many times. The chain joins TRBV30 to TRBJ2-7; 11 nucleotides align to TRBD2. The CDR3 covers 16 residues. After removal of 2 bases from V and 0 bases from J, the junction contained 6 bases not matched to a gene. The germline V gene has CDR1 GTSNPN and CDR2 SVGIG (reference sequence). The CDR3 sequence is CAWSKGLAGLSYEQYF. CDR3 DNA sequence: TGTGCCTGGAGTAAAGGACTAGCGGGCCTCTCCTACGAGCAGTACTTC.

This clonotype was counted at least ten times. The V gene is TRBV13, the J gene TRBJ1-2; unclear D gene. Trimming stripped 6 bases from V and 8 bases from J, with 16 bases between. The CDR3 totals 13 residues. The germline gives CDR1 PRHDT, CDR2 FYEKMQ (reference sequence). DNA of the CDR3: TGTGCCAGCAGGAGGAGCCTTGTGGACGGCTACACCTTC. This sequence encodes CASRRSLVDGYTF.

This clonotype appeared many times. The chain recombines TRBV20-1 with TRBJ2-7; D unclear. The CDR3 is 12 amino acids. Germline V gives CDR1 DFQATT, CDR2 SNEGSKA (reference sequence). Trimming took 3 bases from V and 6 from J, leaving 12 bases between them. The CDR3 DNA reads TGCAGTGCTAGTGATAGGGCTAGCGAGCAGTACTTC. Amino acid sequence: CSASDRASEQYF.

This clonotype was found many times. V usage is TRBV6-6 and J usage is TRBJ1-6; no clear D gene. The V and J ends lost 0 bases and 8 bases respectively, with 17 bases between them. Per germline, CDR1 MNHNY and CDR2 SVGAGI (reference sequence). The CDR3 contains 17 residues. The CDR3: CASSYSPVGVRDSPLHF. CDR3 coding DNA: TGTGCCAGCAGTTACTCTCCCGTCGGGGTTAGGGATTCACCCCTCCACTTT.

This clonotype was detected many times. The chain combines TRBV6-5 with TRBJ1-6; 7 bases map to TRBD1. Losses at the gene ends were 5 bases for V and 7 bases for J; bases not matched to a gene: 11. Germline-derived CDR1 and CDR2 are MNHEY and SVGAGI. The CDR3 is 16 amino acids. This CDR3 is CASSMALTGYNSPLHF. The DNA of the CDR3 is TGTGCCAGCAGTATGGCCCTGACAGGGTACAATTCACCCCTCCACTTT.